These T cell receptor beta chains were read from a single sample in a study of patients and donors after allogeneic stem cell transplantation. In TCRdb, the RT-PCR reads were re-called with MiXCR into one record per CDR3 protein. Of over 2,500 distinct CDR3 sequences detected, 3% to 4.5% appear once; the ten largest clones hold 30% to 45%. Sequenced sample: blood, either unsorted or a sorted T cell fraction (not recorded which). These receptor sequences come from a human donor who was either an allogeneic HSCT recipient or a stem cell or donor lymphocyte infusion donor (not recorded which). It is not recorded whose cells these are; they may come from a transplant donor. The CDR3 runs from the conserved cysteine through the conserved F or W. The order of the fields is V gene, J gene, CDR3 protein.

TRBV6-1	TRBJ2-7	CASSVEGPTYEQYF
TRBV5-1	TRBJ2-1	CASSPPHNEQFF
TRBV2	TRBJ2-5	CASSEQETQYF
TRBV30	TRBJ1-6	CAWSGGQDNSPLHF
TRBV9	TRBJ2-7	CASSVGTGTEQYF
TRBV6-5	TRBJ2-3	CASTKKPGTGVSATQYF
TRBV11-2	TRBJ2-3	CASSLDRGGTDTQYF
TRBV27	TRBJ2-7	CASSPSRSQLYEQYF
TRBV20-1	TRBJ2-7	CSARSLITPYEQYF
TRBV5-1	TRBJ1-1	CASDEGGRQGFTEAFF
TRBV6-5	TRBJ1-3	CASSYSGQGARGNTIYF
TRBV3-1	TRBJ1-2	CASSSTDYTNYGYTF
TRBV6-5	TRBJ1-4	CASSYFPGAREKLFF
TRBV9	TRBJ1-3	CASSPLRDSGNTIYF
TRBV6-2/TRBV6-3	TRBJ2-7	CASKELRTSGSYEQYF
TRBV20-1	TRBJ1-1	CSAQEEILTEAFF
TRBV9	TRBJ2-1	CASSPPGLAAYNEQFF
TRBV24-1	TRBJ2-3	CATSDLGASDPQYF
TRBV27	TRBJ1-2	CASSLIGTGEAVGYTF
TRBV6-5	TRBJ2-7	CASSPADSSYEQYF
TRBV20-1	TRBJ2-2	CSASPLAGGQTGELFF
TRBV7-6	TRBJ1-1	CASSLNAVNEAFF
TRBV14	TRBJ2-5	CASSLDSFQETQYF
TRBV5-4	TRBJ1-1	CASSEGRNTEAFF
TRBV27	TRBJ1-1	CASSLSTGKSTEAFF
TRBV11-1	TRBJ2-1	CASLDRILGEQFF
TRBV7-2	TRBJ2-2	CASSWEGATGELFF
TRBV14	TRBJ1-4	CASQGTGQGEKLFF
TRBV10-3	TRBJ1-1	CAISSGGNTEAFF
TRBV12-3/TRBV12-4	TRBJ2-1	CASSVFSGSRNSNEQFF
TRBV3-1	TRBJ1-3	CASSQEGSLENTIYF
TRBV20-1	TRBJ2-1	CSAALPSSGRNEQFF
TRBV4-2	TRBJ1-1	CASSQDRPEAFF
TRBV6-6	TRBJ2-1	CASRESSYNEQFF
TRBV3-1	TRBJ2-3	CASSPWKGHPTDTQYF
TRBV6-5	TRBJ2-1	CASSYSLLAGQYNEQFF
TRBV20-1	TRBJ1-6	CSARDKAKPNSPLHF
TRBV27	TRBJ1-5	CASSLWASQPQHF
TRBV2	TRBJ2-1	CASSVRLAGGNEQFF
TRBV11-3	TRBJ2-3	CASSAGLAEGSTDTQYF
TRBV5-6	TRBJ1-5	CASSLVGSNQPQHF
TRBV12-3/TRBV12-4	TRBJ2-7	CASRSPLSGTYEQYF
TRBV6-5	TRBJ2-1	CASSYSVPLSSYNEQFF
TRBV19	TRBJ2-7	CASNAGGNEQYF
TRBV13	TRBJ2-1	CASSPPLRSYNEQFF
TRBV19	TRBJ1-6	CASDRGENSPLHF
TRBV10-3	TRBJ2-3	CATSVGRSTDTQYF
TRBV5-4	TRBJ1-2	CASSLEVSGYTF
TRBV11-2	TRBJ2-7	CASSLGGPSPWEQYF
TRBV9	TRBJ2-1	CASREQNGEQFF
TRBV20-1	TRBJ2-1	CSALAGVFYNEQFF
TRBV2	TRBJ2-1	CASSTLAGWRYNEQFF
TRBV20-1	TRBJ1-2	CSANILLPGRNNYGYTF
TRBV9	TRBJ1-3	CASSVNSFSGNTIYF
TRBV5-1	TRBJ1-3	CASSSRSESGNTIYF